This TCR beta chain is from a study of ipilimumab plus nivolumab after autologous stem cell transplantation. About the research overall: Median doses per patient: four to six ipilimumab, 7 or 8 nivolumab. Myeloma cases were transplant-naive high-risk or relapsed within 3 years post first autologous transplant. Overall study results and limits: The authors say TCR, Treg and microbiome findings warrant further study.

In regard to this clone: Its antigen is currently unknown.

The assay was immunoSEQ multiplex PCR, and TCRdb's table has in-frame clones only and misses some. Among around 45,000 clones listed, nearly 90% were seen once. Ipilimumab, 1 mg/kg, started 14 to 28 days after autologous transplant. Trimming at V came to 5 bases and at J to 6 bases, leaving 6 bases not matched to a gene. The CDR3 totals 15 residues. The germline V gene has CDR1 MNHEY and CDR2 SMNVEV (reference sequence). The sample in question was PBMCs, obtained in a trial of ipilimumab plus nivolumab as post-transplant consolidation. This receptor was obtained from a male donor with multiple myeloma. This chain joins TRBV27 and TRBJ2-1; 11 bases fit TRBD1. The chain's CDR3 is CASSPRTGGINEQFF. CDR3 nucleotides: TGTGCCAGCAGTCCGAGGACAGGGGGCATCAATGAGCAGTTCTTC.